The sequence of this T cell receptor beta chain was determined in a study of blood T cell repertoires in COVID-19. About the study: The analysed material was cDNA or gDNA that came from T cells, B-cell-depleted T cells, or PBMCs.

Method: immunoSEQ multiplex PCR; TCRdb's copy keeps in-frame clones and lacks some. Of more than 200,000 clones listed, approximately 79% were seen once; the top ten hold about 4%. From germline, CDR1 is SQVTM and CDR2 ANQGSEA. The CDR3 sequence is 12 residues long. Remarks on this clone: A junction end diverges from the germline sequence, so it may reflect a read error.

This sequence joins TRBV29-1 and TRBJ2-2; 7 positions agree with TRBD1. This TCR came from a woman in her forties with active or convalescent COVID-19. The sample was peripheral blood. The CDR3: CSAGQNIGELFF. CDR3 DNA: TGCAGCGCGGGACAGAACATCGGGGAGCTGTTTTTT.